This T cell receptor beta chain appears in the sequencing data of a study of T cell clonotyping in hematopoietic cell transplantation. Overall study results and limits: At the given depth, recipient repertoires were over 95% de novo clonotypes.

As regards this clone: The antigen remains undetermined.

Time point specified: recipient sample about 28 days before transplant, after cytoreduction. Some clones are missing from TCRdb's copy, which holds only in-frame ones; the method was immunoSEQ multiplex PCR. The sample lists approximately 80,000 clones; around 96% were seen once. The receptor was derived from a woman aged 45 to 65 with acute myeloid leukemia. Some clones in this sample may be carry-over from other donors' samples. The input for sequencing was peripheral blood mononuclear cells, taken before stem cell transplant.

CDR3 loop: CASSLQTRFGYEQYF. The CDR3 coding sequence is TGTGCCAGCAGTCTCCAGACTCGGTTCGGCTACGAGCAGTACTTC. The chain carries TRBV28 and TRBJ2-7; D uncertain. Germline V gene sequence: CDR1 MDHEN, CDR2 SYDVKM. The V end lost 5 bases, the J end lost 3 bases, and 17 bases lay between the germline ends. The CDR3 runs 15 residues.